These 22 T cell receptor beta chains were all obtained from the same sample, sequenced in a study of OX40 agonist ivuxolimab in advanced cancers. Generated by immunoSEQ multiplex PCR, the TCRdb table keeps only in-frame clones and is missing some. This table holds some 130,000 clones, over 75% found once. The sequencing used CD4+ or CD8+ T cells sorted from blood, collected in a trial of the OX40 agonist ivuxolimab. Source of these receptors: an adult with an advanced solid tumor such as melanoma, head and neck, liver or kidney cancer.

This rearrangement joins TRBV2 to TRBJ1-6; D not certain. Trimming removed 7 bases at V and 6 bases at J, with 16 bases between. This CDR3 is 15 amino acids long. Germline V gene sequence: CDR1 SNHLY, CDR2 FYNNEI. CDR3 coding DNA: TGTGCCAGCACTGCGACTCAAAGAGGTAATTCACCCCTCCACTTT. This gives the protein CASTATQRGNSPLHF. The whole variable domain, remainder taken from reference TRBV2 and TRBJ1-6, is EPEVTQTPSHQVTQMGQEVILRCVPISNHLYFYWYRQILGQKVEFLVSFYNNEISEKSEIFDDQFSVERPDGSNFTLKIRSTKLEDSAMYFCASTATQRGNSPLHFGNGTRLTVT.

The V and J genes are TRBV5-6 and TRBJ2-7, with 9 bases aligning to TRBD1. This CDR3 comprises 14 residues. Germline CDR1 is SGHDT and CDR2 is YYEEEE. V was pared by 6 bases and J by 2 bases, with 6 bases of the junction left unmatched. CDR3 region: CASTETGGAYEQYF. The CDR3 coding sequence is TGTGCCAGCACCGAGACAGGGGGGGCCTACGAGCAGTACTTC.

The chain is built from TRBV28 and TRBJ2-2, with 8 bases aligning to TRBD1. After removal of 5 bases from V and 3 bases from J, the junction contained 5 bases not matched to a gene. The CDR3 runs 15 residues. Germline assignment: CDR1 MDHEN and CDR2 SYDVKM. This CDR3 reads CASSLRDRYTGELFF. The CDR3 region has the DNA TGTGCCAGCAGTCTTCGGGACAGGTACACCGGGGAGCTGTTTTTT.

The chain uses TRBV7-8 and TRBJ1-5; D call uncertain. Germline V gene lookup returns CDR1 SGHVS and CDR2 FQNEAQ. V gave up 1 base and J gave up 5 bases, with 3 bases separating them. The CDR3 extends over 12 amino acids. Written as DNA, the CDR3 is TGTGCCAGCAGCTTAGGTGATCAGCCCCAGCATTTT. Translating it yields CASSLGDQPQHF.

This chain uses TRBV30 with TRBJ1-5; D ambiguous. Trimming cost V 0 bases and J 4 bases, with 7 bases left between them. The CDR3 length is 13 residues. Per the germline V gene, CDR1 is GTSNPN and CDR2 is SVGIG (reference sequence). CDR3 DNA sequence: TGTGCCTGGAGTGTTAGGGAAAATCAGCCCCAGCATTTT. Its protein product is CAWSVRENQPQHF.

The V and J genes are TRBV7-3 and TRBJ2-3, with 12 bases aligning to TRBD2. This CDR3 spans 16 amino acids. Losses at the gene ends were 4 bases for V and 5 bases for J; bases not matched to a gene: 7. CDR1 SGHTA and CDR2 FQGTGA come from the germline V gene. DNA for the CDR3: TGTGCCAGCAGCTATTCACTAGCGGGGGGATTAGATACGCAGTATTTT. Encoded protein: CASSYSLAGGLDTQYF. The complete variable domain, with remaining parts taken from reference TRBV7-3 and TRBJ2-3, reads GAGVSQTPSNKVTEKGKYVELRCDPISGHTALYWYRQSLGQGPEFLIYFQGTGAADDSGLPNDRFFAVRPEGSVSTLKIQRTERGDSAVYLCASSYSLAGGLDTQYFGPGTRLTVL.

Points on this clone: The sample holds other DNA sequences that translate to the same CDR3. The chain combines TRBV5-6 with TRBJ1-1, with no clear D. This CDR3 is 11 amino acids long. Germline CDR1 is SGHDT and CDR2 is YYEEEE. The ends were cut back, 1 base at V and 2 bases at J, with 0 bases in the middle. The CDR3 loop is CASSLNTEAFF. Here the CDR3 DNA reads TGTGCCAGCAGCTTGAACACTGAAGCTTTCTTT.

The chain uses TRBV27 and TRBJ1-3, with 7 nucleotides matching TRBD1. J gave up 7 bases and V 7 bases, and 19 bases lay outside the gene matches. The CDR3 spans 17 residues. Germline loops: CDR1 MNHEY, CDR2 SMNVEV (reference sequence). For the CDR3, the DNA is TGTGCCAGCACCCCCGGGGGGGACAGCCGTAATTTTAACACCATATATTTT. It codes for CASTPGGDSRNFNTIYF.

This chain links TRBV19 with TRBJ1-6; a weak D match, TRBD1 (6 bases). The CDR3 is made up of 15 amino acids. V was pared by 4 bases and J by 8 bases, with 15 bases between. Germline V lookup: CDR1 LNHDA, CDR2 SQIVND (reference sequence). DNA of the CDR3: TGTGCCAGTAGTACAACAGGGAGGACCTATTCACCCCTCCACTTT. It yields the protein CASSTTGRTYSPLHF.

The chain has TRBV1 and TRBJ1-3. TRBV1 is labeled a pseudogene. The CDR3 has 21 residues. As DNA, the CDR3 is TGCACCAGCAGCAAGGTACGTGCGGCAGTAACCGAGAAGCGGGCTGGAAACACCATATATTTT. As protein: CTSSKVRAAVTEKRAGNTIYF.

This clone showed up just a few times. The rearrangement uses TRBV6-1 and TRBJ2-2; D may match TRBD1 or TRBD2 (5 bases each). CDR1 and CDR2 (germline): MNHNS, SASEGT. The V gene lost 6 bases and the J gene lost 7 bases, with 9 bases spanning the gap. This CDR3 comprises 12 residues. In nucleotides, the CDR3 is TGTGCCAGCAGAGTGGGGGTCGGGGAGCTGTTTTTT. Its protein product is CASRVGVGELFF.

This clone appeared a single time. The rearrangement links TRBV19 to TRBJ1-6; D is possibly TRBD1 (5 bases). This CDR3 comprises 15 residues. Germline V lookup: CDR1 LNHDA, CDR2 SQIVND (reference sequence). The germline V and J ends were trimmed by 9 bases and 7 bases, with 19 bases remaining between them. The CDR3 bases are TGTGCCAGCCAGAAACCCGGGACTTTGAATTCACCCCTCCACTTT. Amino acids: CASQKPGTLNSPLHF.

The V gene is TRBV6-5, the J gene TRBJ1-4; D call uncertain. The V gene lost 4 bases and the J gene lost 8 bases, with 11 bases spanning the gap. The CDR3 extends over 13 amino acids. Germline CDR1 MNHEY, CDR2 SVGAGI. The CDR3 spells CASSSLLWEKLFF. In nucleotides, the CDR3 is TGTGCCAGCAGTTCTTTATTGTGGGAAAAACTGTTTTTT.

V gene TRBV2 combines with J gene TRBJ2-3, with D unclear. The CDR3 consists of 11 residues. CDR1 and CDR2 from the germline V gene are SNHLY and FYNNEI. V was cut by 7 bases and J by 0 bases, with 2 bases left in between. CDR3 coding DNA: TGTGCCAGCACCAGCACAGATACGCAGTATTTT. Translation: CASTSTDTQYF.

The chain uses TRBV4-2 and TRBJ2-5; D is ambiguous. This CDR3 has 14 amino acids. The V end was cut by 0 bases, the J end by 2 bases, with 7 bases between. Germline V gene data show CDR1 as LGHNA and CDR2 as YNFKEQ. In DNA form, the CDR3 reads TGTGCCAGCAGCCAAGAACCCGAGCAAGAGACCCAGTACTTC. Translation gives CASSQEPEQETQYF.

The chain links TRBV28 to TRBJ1-2; D gene ambiguous. The germline CDR1 and CDR2 sequences are MDHEN and SYDVKM. This CDR3 contains 14 residues. Deletions cut 7 bases from V and 0 bases from J, with 12 bases between. CDR3 residues: CASTNGGANYGYTF. Here the CDR3 DNA reads TGTGCCAGCACAAATGGTGGAGCTAACTATGGCTACACCTTC.

This chain connects TRBV6-6 to TRBJ1-2, with D possibly TRBD1 on 5 matching bases. CDR3 length equals 12 residues. Trimming took 6 bases from V and 8 from J, leaving 13 bases between them. Per germline, CDR1 MNHNY and CDR2 SVGAGI (reference sequence). CDR3 protein: CASRTSGPGYTF. CDR3 DNA sequence: TGTGCCAGCAGAACATCAGGGCCCGGCTACACCTTC.

The chain couples TRBV6-4 to TRBJ2-7; unclear D gene. CDR1 and CDR2 from the germline V gene are MRHNA and SNTAGT. This CDR3 has 16 residues. The V end lost 2 bases, the J end lost 9 bases, and 23 bases lay between the germline ends. The CDR3 region has the DNA TGTGCCAGCAGTGACCGCACCGGTCCCCCCTCAATTTCGCAGTACTTC. Residues: CASSDRTGPPSISQYF.

The chain combines TRBV6-5 with TRBJ1-2; 7 nucleotides match TRBD1. This CDR3 comprises 13 residues. Germline V gene sequence: CDR1 MNHEY, CDR2 SVGAGI. Germline trimming cut 6 bases from V and 3 bases from J; bases unmatched to any gene: 4. CDR3 loop: CASSLGQDYGYTF. In nucleotides, the CDR3 is TGTGCCAGCAGCCTTGGACAGGACTATGGCTACACCTTC.

The CDR3 reads CASDDRDRERGQPQHF. As DNA, the CDR3 is TGTGCTAGTGATGACCGGGACAGAGAAAGGGGTCAGCCCCAGCATTTT. The chain recombines TRBV12-5 with TRBJ1-5; TRBD1 matches 7 bases. V shed 7 bases, J shed 6 bases, and the junction held 15 bases outside the gene matches. The CDR3 sequence is 16 residues long. CDR1 LGHNT and CDR2 FRNRAP come from the germline V gene.

This chain joins TRBV11-2 and TRBJ2-1; 9 bases agree with TRBD1. The V segment lost 5 bases and the J segment 4 bases; nucleotides outside the gene matches: 6. The CDR3 length is 15 residues. Germline CDR1 is SGHAT and CDR2 is FQNNGV. The CDR3 is CASSLDRGGYNEQFF. In DNA, the CDR3 is TGTGCCAGCAGCCTGGACAGGGGTGGGTACAATGAGCAGTTCTTC.

This chain connects TRBV10-2 to TRBJ1-6; D gene uncertain. The CDR3 contains 13 residues. The germline V gene encodes CDR1 WSHSY and CDR2 SAAADI. With 0 bases removed from V and 6 bases from J, the gap between germline ends came to 3 bases. This chain's CDR3 is CASSESGNSPLHF. The CDR3 nucleotides read TGCGCCAGCAGTGAGTCGGGTAATTCACCCCTCCACTTT.